The clone carrying this TCR beta chain has a handful of counts. TCRdb itself ran the PCR reads through MiXCR, one entry per CDR3 protein. This table has approximately 550,000 distinct CDR3 sequences, about 25% appearing once. The entry originates in a study of molecular identifiers for immune sequencing clone quantification. Trimming cost V 1 base and J 8 bases, with 11 bases left between them. The CDR3 length is 13 residues. Germline V gene data show CDR1 as LNHDA and CDR2 as SQIVND (reference sequence). The sample comprised naive CD8+ T cells from blood, with Jurkat cell RNA spiked in. The subset was: FACS-sorted CD8+CD4-CCR7+CD45RA+ naive T cells. The rearrangement joins TRBV19 to TRBJ1-1, with D perhaps matching TRBD1 (6 bases). The source of this sequence is a human donor in good health. Some libraries in this study had Jurkat cell RNA spiked in. CDR3: CASSIARGLEAFF. CDR3 DNA: TGTGCCAGTAGTATAGCCCGGGGGCTAGAAGCTTTCTTT.